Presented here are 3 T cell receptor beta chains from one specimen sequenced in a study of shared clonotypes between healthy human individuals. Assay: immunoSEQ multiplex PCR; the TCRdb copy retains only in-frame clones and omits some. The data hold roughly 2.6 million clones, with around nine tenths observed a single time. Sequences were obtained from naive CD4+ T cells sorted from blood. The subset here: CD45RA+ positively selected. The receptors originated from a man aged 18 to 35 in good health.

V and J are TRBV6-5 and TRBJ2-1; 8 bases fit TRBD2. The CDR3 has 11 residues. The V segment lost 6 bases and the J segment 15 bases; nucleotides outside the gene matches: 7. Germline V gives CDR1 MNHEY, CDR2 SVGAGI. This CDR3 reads CASSRGGRTFF. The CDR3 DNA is TGTGCCAGCAGCCGGGGGGGAAGGACGTTCTTC.

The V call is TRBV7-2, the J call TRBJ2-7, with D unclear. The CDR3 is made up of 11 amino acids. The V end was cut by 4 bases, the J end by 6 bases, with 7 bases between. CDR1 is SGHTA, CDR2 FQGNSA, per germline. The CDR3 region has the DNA TGTGCCAGCAGCTCAGGCCTCGAGCAGTACTTC. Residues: CASSSGLEQYF.

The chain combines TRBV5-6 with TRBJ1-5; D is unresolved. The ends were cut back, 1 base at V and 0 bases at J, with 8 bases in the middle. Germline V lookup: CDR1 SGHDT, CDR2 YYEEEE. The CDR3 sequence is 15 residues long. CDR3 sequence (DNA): TGTGCCAGCAGCTTGCGAGGGTTTAGCAATCAGCCCCAGCATTTT. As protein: CASSLRGFSNQPQHF.